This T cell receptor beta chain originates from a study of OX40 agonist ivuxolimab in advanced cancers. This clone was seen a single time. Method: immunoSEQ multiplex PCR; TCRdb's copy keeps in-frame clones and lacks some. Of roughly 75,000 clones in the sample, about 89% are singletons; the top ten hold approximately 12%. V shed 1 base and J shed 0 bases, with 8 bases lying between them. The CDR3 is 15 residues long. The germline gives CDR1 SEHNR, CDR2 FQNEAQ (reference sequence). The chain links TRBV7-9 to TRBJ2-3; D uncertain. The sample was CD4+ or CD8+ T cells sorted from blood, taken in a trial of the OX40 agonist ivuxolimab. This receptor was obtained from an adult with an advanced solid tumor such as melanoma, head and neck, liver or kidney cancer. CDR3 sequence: CASSLVLASTDTQYF. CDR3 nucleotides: TGTGCCAGCAGCTTAGTTCTGGCTAGCACAGATACGCAGTATTTT.